This is a list of T cell receptor beta chains from one sample in a study of blood T cell repertoires in COVID-19. Data came from immunoSEQ multiplex PCR; TCRdb stores just in-frame clones and leaves some out. Of about 180,000 clones in the sample, 84% were seen once. The sample comprised peripheral blood. The receptors were sampled from a human donor in a cohort sampled during active COVID-19. Both conserved end residues are part of each CDR3. A D gene is named only where the DNA matches it firmly. Size is stated for part of the rows, as once, few or many counts, or as a class when the clone is expanded.

j_gene,d_gene,v_gene,abundance,CDR3aa,CDR3nt
TRBJ2-7,TRBD1,TRBV7-6,NA,CASSLEDRAGYEQYF,TGTGCCAGCAGCTTGGAGGACAGGGCGGGCTACGAGCAGTACTTC
TRBJ2-1,TRBD2,TRBV6-5,NA,CASSLSGGDRFF,TGTGCCAGCAGCCTAAGCGGGGGGGACCGGTTCTTC
TRBJ2-7,TRBD1,TRBV27,few,CASSSTGGPEQYF,TGTGCCAGCAGTTCGACAGGGGGCCCCGAGCAGTACTTC
TRBJ2-1,NA,TRBV10-2,NA,CASSLSGSNEQFF,TGCGCCAGCAGTCTTAGCGGTAGCAATGAGCAGTTCTTC
TRBJ1-2,NA,TRBV6-5,NA,CASRPTVNYGYTF,TGTGCCAGCAGGCCGACAGTTAACTATGGCTACACCTTC
TRBJ1-2,NA,TRBV3-1/TRBV3-2,NA,CASSQGTDSNGYTF,TGTGCCAGCAGCCAAGGGACAGATTCAAATGGCTACACCTTC
TRBJ2-3,TRBD2,TRBV3-1/TRBV3-2,NA,CASSKAGDTDTQYF,TGTGCCAGCAGCAAAGCGGGGGACACAGATACGCAGTATTTT
TRBJ1-2,NA,TRBV12-3/TRBV12-4,few,CASSFSSNYGYTF,TGTGCCAGCAGCTTCAGTTCTAACTATGGCTACACCTTC
TRBJ1-1,TRBD1,TRBV7-2,once,CASSSDRGRSTEAFF,TGTGCCAGCAGCTCGGACAGGGGAAGGAGCACTGAAGCTTTCTTT
TRBJ1-2,NA,TRBV7-8,NA,CASIAGRDGAGGYTF,TGTGCCAGCATCGCAGGCCGGGACGGGGCGGGAGGCTACACCTTC
TRBJ2-1,TRBD2,TRBV5-1,NA,CASSLERRGGVNEQFF,TGCGCCAGCAGCTTGGAGCGGCGGGGGGGCGTCAATGAGCAGTTCTTC
TRBJ1-2,NA,TRBV6-1,NA,CASSEWGDYGYTF,TGTGCCAGCAGTGAATGGGGCGACTATGGCTACACCTTC
TRBJ2-2,NA,TRBV5-4,NA,CASSLPEGVRGELFF,TGTGCCAGCAGCCTTCCCGAGGGGGTTCGCGGGGAGCTGTTTTTT
TRBJ1-1,TRBD1,TRBV7-8,NA,CASSWDRPTNTEAFF,TGTGCCAGCAGCTGGGACAGGCCGACGAACACTGAAGCTTTCTTT
TRBJ2-2,NA,TRBV6-1,NA,CASSEVQGTELFF,TGTGCCAGCAGTGAAGTTCAGGGGACGGAGCTGTTTTTT
TRBJ1-2,NA,TRBV12-5,NA,CASGTVDTNYGYTF,TGTGCTAGTGGAACAGTAGACACCAACTATGGCTACACCTTC
TRBJ1-2,TRBD1,TRBV4-2,NA,CASSQDALGTGKGGGYTF,TGTGCCAGCAGCCAAGATGCCCTAGGGACAGGGAAAGGGGGCGGCTACACCTTC
TRBJ1-6,NA,TRBV5-1,NA,CASSLAENSPLHF,TGCGCCAGCTCGTTAGCCGAGAATTCACCCCTCCACTTT
TRBJ1-2,NA,TRBV19,NA,CASTGYGGPNYGYTF,TGTGCCAGTACTGGGTATGGGGGCCCGAACTATGGCTACACCTTC
TRBJ1-6,TRBD1,TRBV2,NA,CASSGLQGDSPLHF,TGTGCCAGCAGTGGCTTACAGGGGGACTCACCCCTCCACTTT
TRBJ2-5,TRBD2,TRBV30,NA,CAWSVLAGGGETQYF,TGTGCCTGGAGTGTACTAGCGGGGGGGGGAGAGACCCAGTACTTC
TRBJ1-1,TRBD1,TRBV3-1/TRBV3-2,NA,CASSNRDRENTEAFF,TGTGCCAGCAGCAACCGGGACAGAGAGAACACTGAAGCTTTCTTT
TRBJ1-5,NA,TRBV5-5,NA,CASSLGMWQSRQPQHF,TGTGCCAGCAGCTTGGGCATGTGGCAGTCTCGTCAGCCCCAGCATTTT
TRBJ1-2,TRBD1,TRBV2,NA,CASSVSGGAPPIYGYTF,TGTGCCAGCAGTGTCTCAGGGGGCGCCCCTCCTATCTATGGCTACACCTTC